This T cell receptor beta chain is drawn from a study of shared clonotypes between healthy human individuals. The CDR3 runs 13 residues. Germline lookup yields CDR1 GTSNPN and CDR2 SVGIG (reference sequence). Trimming took 5 bases from V and 10 from J, leaving 17 bases between them. To note about this clone: Antigen unknown.

Nashville, Tennessee was home to all donors, who were Caucasian adults. Every subset's genomic DNA went evenly onto several immunoSEQ plates. Only in-frame clones appear in the TCRdb table, and some are missing; sequencing was by immunoSEQ multiplex PCR. The sample consists of millions of clones, 90% to 95% of them appearing once. Broader study findings: Against clonotypes common to all four donors, non-shared ones had lower generation probabilities.

The gene calls are TRBV30 and TRBJ1-4, with a possible D match to TRBD1 (5 bases). Sequenced: naive CD4+ T cells sorted from blood. The subset was: CD45RA+ positively selected. The receptor's source is a man younger than 35 in good health. The CDR3 region is CAWGGQGEGKLFF. The CDR3 DNA sequence: TGTGCCTGGGGGGGTCAAGGAGAAGGAAAACTGTTTTTT.